The 5 T cell receptor beta chains presented below share a single source sample, sequenced in a study of cytomegalovirus exposure and HLA in healthy donors. PCR was performed using 60 Vbeta and 13 Jbeta primers. The assay was immunoSEQ multiplex PCR, and TCRdb's table has in-frame clones only and misses some. Its table records 45,000 to 65,000 clones. Sequenced sample: PBMCs. The receptor source for this set is a man between 18 and 29 years old in good health and CMV-seropositive.

The chain is built from TRBV12-5 and TRBJ2-7; D might be TRBD1 (5 bases). Germline CDR1 and CDR2: LGHNT and FRNRAP. The CDR3 length is 15 residues. Trimming shortened V by 5 bases and J by 2 bases, and 16 bases separated the two germline ends. The DNA of the CDR3 is TGTGCTAGTGGTCTAGGCGGACATCCTCCCTACGAGCAGTACTTC. Its translation: CASGLGGHPPYEQYF.

J is TRBJ2-1 and V is TRBV6-6; the match to TRBD2 covers 7 bases. The germline gives CDR1 MNHNY, CDR2 SVGAGI (reference sequence). After removal of 2 bases from V and 0 bases from J, the junction contained 4 bases not matched to a gene. The CDR3 sequence is 16 residues long. The CDR3 protein is CASSYVGGSSYNEQFF. In nucleotides, the CDR3 is TGTGCCAGCAGTTACGTGGGCGGGAGCTCCTACAATGAGCAGTTCTTC.

V and J are TRBV18 and TRBJ2-7; tentatively, D is TRBD2 (5 bases). Germline assignment: CDR1 KGHSH and CDR2 LQKENI. The CDR3 has 12 amino acids. V was clipped by 4 bases and J by 4 bases, with 8 bases between them. As DNA, the CDR3 is TGTGCCAGCTCACTCGGGATTTACGAGCAGTACTTC. It yields the protein CASSLGIYEQYF. Together with reference TRBV18 and TRBJ2-7, the CDR3 gives the full variable domain: NAGVMQNPRHLVRRRGQEARLRCSPMKGHSHVYWYRQLPEEGLKFMVYLQKENIIDESGMPKERFSAEFPKEGPSILRIQQVVRGDSAAYFCASSLGIYEQYFGPGTRLTVT.

The chain uses TRBV5-1 and TRBJ1-2; D might be TRBD1 (6 bases). The germline CDR1 and CDR2 sequences are SGHRS and YFSETQ. Between the trimmed V and J ends, which lost 0 bases and 8 bases, there was a span of 20 bases. The CDR3 consists of 16 residues. The CDR3 reads CASSLGEVSQGKGYTF. CDR3 DNA: TGCGCCAGCAGCTTGGGAGAGGTCTCCCAGGGGAAAGGCTACACCTTC.

The J gene is TRBJ2-5, the V gene TRBV5-8; TRBD2 agrees at 7 bases. The germline V gene encodes CDR1 SGHTS and CDR2 YDEGEE. Trimming removed 3 bases from V and 5 bases from J; junction bases left unmatched: 7. This CDR3 has 14 amino acids. The CDR3 sequence is CASSSGLVLETQYF. CDR3 DNA: TGTGCCAGCAGCTCCGGACTAGTCCTTGAGACCCAGTACTTC.